These 27 T cell receptor beta chains came from one sample sequenced in a study of T and B cells in COVID-19 patients. TRB rearrangements were amplified by multiplex PCR with BIOMED2 TRB-A/B primers. TCRdb fed the multiplex PCR reads into MiXCR, producing one record per CDR3 protein. This sample has under 2,500 distinct CDR3 sequences; roughly 24% occur once, and the top ten carry 62%. From blood, about 240-550 ng of genomic DNA served as TRB template. Sequencing input: blood. The receptors were sampled from a human donor with active COVID-19.

This clonotype is medium-sized in the sample. The chain combines TRBV19 with TRBJ2-1, with a possible D match to TRBD2 (6 bases). The CDR3 is made up of 19 amino acids. CDR1 and CDR2 (germline): LNHDA, SQIVND (reference sequence). Trimming cost V 7 bases and J 10 bases, with 35 bases left between them. CDR3 sequence reads: CASTTTPGDQDFSIWEQFF. The CDR3 DNA reads TGTGCCAGTACCACAACGCCGGGGGATCAGGACTTTTCGATTTGGGAGCAGTTCTTC.

This clonotype ranks as medium-sized (0.01 to 0.1%). This chain joins TRBV5-1 and TRBJ2-1, with 7 bases lining up with TRBD2. The CDR3 is 14 residues long. Trimming at V came to 0 bases and at J to 9 bases, leaving 6 bases not matched to a gene. Germline V CDR1 and CDR2: SGHRS, YFSETQ. The CDR3 loop is CASSLGGGPREQFF. The CDR3 region has the DNA TGCGCCAGCAGCTTGGGGGGAGGGCCTCGTGAGCAGTTCTTC. Filled out from reference TRBV5-1 and TRBJ2-1, the complete variable domain reads KAGVTQTPRYLIKTRGQQVTLSCSPISGHRSVSWYQQTPGQGLQFLFEYFSETQRNKGNFPGRFSGRQFSNSRSEMNVSTLELGDSALYLCASSLGGGPREQFFGPGTRLTVL.

The table lists this clonotype with a few counts. The rearrangement links TRBV18 to TRBJ1-1; D is possibly TRBD1 (5 bases). V lost 8 bases and J 0 bases, leaving 16 bases between the germline ends. This CDR3 is built from 15 residues. Germline values: CDR1 KGHSH, CDR2 LQKENI. In DNA, the CDR3 is TGTGCCAGCCGAGAAGGGGCGCGGATGAACACTGAAGCTTTCTTT. Its protein is CASREGARMNTEAFF.

To note about this clonotype: This may be a read error: a much more frequent sequence differs by one nucleotide. The J gene is TRBJ2-7, the V gene TRBV19, with 9 bases lining up with TRBD1. The J segment lost 5 bases and the V segment lost 4 bases, leaving 15 bases of the junction unmatched. The CDR3 spans 17 residues. Germline V CDR1 and CDR2: LNHDA, SQIVND (reference sequence). CDR3 bases: TGTGCCAGTAGTAATTGGGAGGGGACAGGGAAAGTCAACGAGCAGTACTTC. It codes for CASSNWEGTGKVNEQYF. Full variable domain (remainder filled in from reference TRBV19 and TRBJ2-7): DGGITQSPKYLFRKEGQNVTLSCEQNLNHDAMYWYRQDPGQGLRLIYYSQIVNDFQKGDIAEGYSVSREKKESFPLTVTSAQKNPTAFYLCASSNWEGTGKVNEQYFGPGTRLTVT.

By proportion, this clonotype is medium-sized. This chain connects TRBV29-1 to TRBJ2-3; 7 nucleotides line up with TRBD1. Germline CDR1 and CDR2: SQVTM and ANQGSEA. After removal of 5 bases from V and 2 bases from J, the junction contained 10 bases not matched to a gene. The CDR3 runs to 15 residues. The CDR3 loop is CSVQSFGTATDTQYF. In nucleotides, the CDR3 is TGCAGCGTTCAGTCGTTCGGGACAGCCACAGATACGCAGTATTTT.

CDR3 sequence: CASSGTVNTEAFF. CDR3 DNA sequence: TGTGCCAGCAGCGGGACGGTGAACACTGAAGCTTTCTTT. The chain has TRBV2 and TRBJ1-1; D perhaps matches TRBD1 (5 bases). Germline CDR1 is SNHLY and CDR2 is FYNNEI. Trimming took off 6 bases at V and 0 bases at J, with 8 bases between the two ends. CDR3 size: 13 residues.

In the case of this clonotype: This may stem from a read error, because a much larger clone lies one nucleotide away. This chain links TRBV6-1 with TRBJ1-1, with D tentatively TRBD1 (6 bases). CDR3 length: 15 residues. CDR1 and CDR2 from the germline V gene are MNHNS and SASEGT. Trimming left V 6 bases short and J 1 base short, with 15 bases between. The CDR3 loop is CASRWDKRANTEAFF. CDR3 nucleotide sequence: TGTGCCAGCAGATGGGACAAAAGGGCGAACACTGAAGCTTTCTTT.

This clonotype ranks as medium-sized. CDR3 amino acids: CASSRGSGGYNEQFF. The CDR3 coding sequence is TGTGCCAGCTCCCGGGGGAGCGGGGGGTACAATGAGCAGTTCTTC. The chain links TRBV12-3 or TRBV12-4 to TRBJ2-1; 9 nucleotides agree with TRBD2. V shed 8 bases and J 4 bases; nucleotides not matched to a gene: 9. This CDR3 comprises 15 residues.

J is TRBJ2-7 and V is TRBV11-2; TRBD2 matches at 11 bases. CDR1 SGHAT and CDR2 FQNNGV come from the germline V gene. CDR3 length: 14 residues. V shed 5 bases and J 6 bases; nucleotides not matched to a gene: 6. The CDR3 bases are TGTGCCAGCAGCCATAGCGGGAGGGCCGCCGAGCAGTACTTC. This sequence encodes CASSHSGRAAEQYF.

In its sample, this clonotype is medium-sized. The CDR3 DNA reads as TGCAGCGTTGAGACGTCTGGAAACACCATATATTTT. As protein: CSVETSGNTIYF. The chain combines TRBV29-1 with TRBJ1-3, with D hard to call. Trimming shortened V by 3 bases and J by 1 base, and 4 bases separated the two germline ends. The germline CDR1 and CDR2 sequences are SQVTM and ANQGSEA. The CDR3 contains 12 residues.

By sample fraction, this clonotype is medium-sized. The J gene is TRBJ2-5, the V gene TRBV12-3 or TRBV12-4, with TRBD1 matching over 9 bases. The CDR3 contains 14 residues. V shed 6 bases and J 2 bases; nucleotides not matched to a gene: 4. The DNA for the CDR3 is TGTGCCAGCAGACCGGGACAGGGACAAGAGACCCAGTACTTC. It is translated as CASRPGQGQETQYF.

This clonotype is judged medium-sized. This rearrangement joins TRBV12-3 or TRBV12-4 to TRBJ1-1; 10 nucleotides align to TRBD1. J lost 4 bases, V lost 4 bases, and 3 bases had no gene match. The CDR3 is 14 residues long. DNA for the CDR3: TGTGCCAGCAGTTCGACAGGGGGCGTCACTGAAGCTTTCTTT. This sequence encodes CASSSTGGVTEAFF.

There are a few counts of this clonotype. As DNA, the CDR3 is TGTGCCAGCAGTTTATCCGGACAGGGACGAGCTAACTATGGCTACACCTTC. It translates to CASSLSGQGRANYGYTF. The J gene is TRBJ1-2, the V gene TRBV28; TRBD1 aligns across 8 bases. V was clipped by 1 base and J by 0 bases; unmatched bases: 7. The CDR3 runs 17 residues. Germline loops: CDR1 MDHEN, CDR2 SYDVKM.

This clonotype is termed medium-sized. This chain connects TRBV30 to TRBJ2-1; D is uncertain. Germline values: CDR1 GTSNPN, CDR2 SVGIG (reference sequence). The CDR3 has 12 amino acids. Trimming removed 0 bases from V and 8 bases from J, with 8 bases in between. The CDR3 coding sequence is TGTGCCTGGAGTGTTCTGGGGTATGAGCAGTTCTTC. Translated, it gives CAWSVLGYEQFF.

V usage is TRBV27 and J usage is TRBJ1-1; D unresolved. The germline gives CDR1 MNHEY, CDR2 SMNVEV (reference sequence). CDR3 length equals 13 residues. The V end lost 5 bases, the J end lost 2 bases, and 9 bases lay between the germline ends. CDR3 coding DNA: TGTGCCAGCAGTCCAATTGAAAACACTGAAGCTTTCTTT. It encodes CASSPIENTEAFF.

The V call is TRBV10-3, the J call TRBJ1-2; D unclear. Trimming removed 2 bases from V and 0 bases from J, with 10 bases in between. This CDR3 is 15 amino acids long. CDR1 is ENHRY, CDR2 SYGVKD, per germline. CDR3 DNA: TGTGCCATCAGTGAGCCCTGGTCATCTAACTATGGCTACACCTTC. Encoded protein: CAISEPWSSNYGYTF.

Notes on this clonotype: This may come from a read error, since a much larger clone is one base off. V is TRBV24-1 and J is TRBJ2-2, with a possible D match to TRBD2 (6 bases). V was cut by 6 bases and J by 7 bases, with 14 bases left in between. The CDR3 runs to 14 residues. Germline-derived CDR1 and CDR2 are KGHDR and SFDVKD. The CDR3, as DNA: TGTGCCACCAGTAAGTCTAGAGCGGGCGGGGAGCTGTTTTTT. This encodes CATSKSRAGGELFF.

The J gene is TRBJ2-5, the V gene TRBV24-1; 9 nucleotides align to TRBD2. The ends lost 7 bases at V and 4 bases at J; junction bases unmatched: 9. Germline-derived CDR1 and CDR2 are KGHDR and SFDVKD. This CDR3 spans 15 amino acids. In DNA form, the CDR3 reads TGTGCCACCAGCTCGGGGCGGGAGGGCGGAGAGACCCAGTACTTC. This translates into CATSSGREGGETQYF.

By sample share, this clonotype is medium-sized (0.01 to 0.1%). The J gene is TRBJ2-5, the V gene TRBV18; maybe TRBD2 (5 bases). This CDR3 has 13 amino acids. Germline V gene sequence: CDR1 KGHSH, CDR2 LQKENI. Deletions cut 1 base from V and 5 bases from J, with 8 bases between. CDR3 protein: CASSPRRSETQYF. CDR3 nucleotides: TGTGCCAGCTCACCACGGAGGTCTGAGACCCAGTACTTC.

The V gene is TRBV20-1, the J gene TRBJ2-5; 7 bases map to TRBD1. Germline lookup yields CDR1 DFQATT and CDR2 SNEGSKA (reference sequence). The CDR3 length is 13 residues. With 5 bases clipped from V and 5 bases from J, the junction kept 8 bases outside the gene matches. The CDR3 DNA reads as TGCAGTGCTCGGACAGGCGGCGGGGAGACCCAGTACTTC. Its translation is CSARTGGGETQYF.

The rearrangement uses TRBV12-3 or TRBV12-4 and TRBJ1-6; weak D call: TRBD1 (6 bases). Trimming pared 5 bases from V and 7 bases from J, leaving 9 bases between. There are 13 residues in the CDR3. CDR3 nucleotide sequence: TGTGCCAGCAGTAGGACAGTAAATTCACCCCTCCACTTT. Translated: CASSRTVNSPLHF.

The V call is TRBV7-4, the J call TRBJ1-2; TRBD1 is a possible D gene (6 bases). This CDR3 is built from 13 residues. Germline-derived CDR1 and CDR2 are SGHVT and SQSDAQ. V was clipped by 6 bases and J by 4 bases, with 12 bases between them. DNA of the CDR3: TGTGCCAGCAGACCCATACAGGGCTATGGCTACACCTTC. It yields the protein CASRPIQGYGYTF.

The V call is TRBV12-3 or TRBV12-4, the J call TRBJ2-3; TRBD2 matches at 7 bases. J gave up 0 bases and V 5 bases, and 11 bases lay outside the gene matches. The CDR3 spans 17 residues. DNA of the CDR3: TGTGCCAGCAGTCGCCCGGGAGGAAGAACTAGCACAGATACGCAGTATTTT. It is translated as CASSRPGGRTSTDTQYF.

V is TRBV7-9 and J is TRBJ2-3; possible D gene TRBD2, 6 bases. The CDR3 sequence is 16 residues long. V was shortened by 5 bases and J by 0 bases, with 15 bases between the two germline ends. Germline lookup yields CDR1 SEHNR and CDR2 FQNEAQ (reference sequence). CDR3 in DNA: TGTGCCAGCAGCCCTTCTGGACTACGCAGCACAGATACGCAGTATTTT. Translation gives CASSPSGLRSTDTQYF.

Relative to its sample, this clonotype is medium-sized. The V gene is TRBV5-6, the J gene TRBJ2-4; TRBD1 matches 8 bases. The CDR3 has 17 amino acids. CDR1 and CDR2 (germline): SGHDT, YYEEEE. After removal of 4 bases from V and 9 bases from J, the junction contained 18 bases not matched to a gene. The CDR3 coding sequence is TGTGCCAGCAGCCCCAGGGGGCAGGGGACGTATTCGGGCATTCAGTACTTC. It specifies CASSPRGQGTYSGIQYF.

In its sample, this clonotype ranks as medium-sized. The rearrangement uses TRBV6-2 or TRBV6-3 and TRBJ2-1; D perhaps matches TRBD2 (6 bases). The CDR3 covers 16 residues. Germline CDR1 and CDR2: MNHEY and SVGEGT. Trimming removed 5 bases at V and 8 bases at J, with 22 bases between. The CDR3 sequence is CASSPRGGFRGDEQFF. DNA for the CDR3: TGTGCCAGCAGTCCTCGTGGGGGGTTTCGTGGAGATGAGCAGTTCTTC.

This clonotype qualifies as large. This chain links TRBV5-4 with TRBJ2-5; tentative D call: TRBD2 (6 bases). Germline-derived CDR1 and CDR2 are SGHNT and YYREEE (reference sequence). The CDR3 runs to 15 residues. Trimming left V 4 bases short and J 1 base short, with 14 bases between. The CDR3 loop is CASSPEGRGQETQYF. Here the CDR3 DNA reads TGTGCCAGCAGCCCGGAGGGGCGGGGCCAAGAGACCCAGTACTTC.